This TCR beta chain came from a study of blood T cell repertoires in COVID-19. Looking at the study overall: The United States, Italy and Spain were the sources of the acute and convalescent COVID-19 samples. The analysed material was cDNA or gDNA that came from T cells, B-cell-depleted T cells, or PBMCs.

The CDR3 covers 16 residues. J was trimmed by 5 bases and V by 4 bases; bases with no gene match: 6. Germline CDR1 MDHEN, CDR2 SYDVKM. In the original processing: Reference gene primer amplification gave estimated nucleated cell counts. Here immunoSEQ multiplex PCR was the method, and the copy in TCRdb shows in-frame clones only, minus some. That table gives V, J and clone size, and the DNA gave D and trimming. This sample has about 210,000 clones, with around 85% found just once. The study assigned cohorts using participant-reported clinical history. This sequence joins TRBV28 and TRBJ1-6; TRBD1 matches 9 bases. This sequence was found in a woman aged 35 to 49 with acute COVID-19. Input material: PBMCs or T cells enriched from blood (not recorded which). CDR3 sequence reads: CASSSPQGANNSPLHF. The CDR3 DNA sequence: TGTGCCAGCAGTTCTCCACAGGGGGCGAATAATTCACCCCTCCACTTT.